Below are 2 T cell receptor beta chains sequenced from a single sample in a study of response to subunit inactivated influenza vaccine. Each CDR3 protein is one row after TCRdb ran MiXCR on the RT-PCR reads. The sample lists 540,000 or so distinct CDR3 sequences, 13% occurring once. Sequencing was performed on PBMCs from blood, taken about 6 weeks after vaccination. The source is a man aged 50 to 59 who received an inactivated influenza vaccine.

This clonotype was found a few times. The J gene is TRBJ2-1, the V gene TRBV7-2, with D perhaps TRBD2 (6 bases). The CDR3 length is 13 residues. Germline CDR1 reads SGHTA; CDR2 reads FQGNSA. V was trimmed by 4 bases and J by 3 bases, leaving 7 bases between them. Written as DNA, the CDR3 is TGTGCCAGCAGCTCGACTAGCTACAATGAGCAGTTCTTC. This codes for CASSSTSYNEQFF.

The chain recombines TRBV7-2 with TRBJ2-1, with TRBD2 matching 12 bases. Germline V lookup: CDR1 SGHTA, CDR2 FQGNSA. The V segment lost 1 base and the J segment 9 bases; nucleotides outside the gene matches: 7. The CDR3 sequence is 16 residues long. The CDR3: CASSLEGLAGGGEQFF. For the CDR3, the DNA is TGTGCCAGCAGCTTAGAGGGACTAGCGGGTGGGGGTGAGCAGTTCTTC.